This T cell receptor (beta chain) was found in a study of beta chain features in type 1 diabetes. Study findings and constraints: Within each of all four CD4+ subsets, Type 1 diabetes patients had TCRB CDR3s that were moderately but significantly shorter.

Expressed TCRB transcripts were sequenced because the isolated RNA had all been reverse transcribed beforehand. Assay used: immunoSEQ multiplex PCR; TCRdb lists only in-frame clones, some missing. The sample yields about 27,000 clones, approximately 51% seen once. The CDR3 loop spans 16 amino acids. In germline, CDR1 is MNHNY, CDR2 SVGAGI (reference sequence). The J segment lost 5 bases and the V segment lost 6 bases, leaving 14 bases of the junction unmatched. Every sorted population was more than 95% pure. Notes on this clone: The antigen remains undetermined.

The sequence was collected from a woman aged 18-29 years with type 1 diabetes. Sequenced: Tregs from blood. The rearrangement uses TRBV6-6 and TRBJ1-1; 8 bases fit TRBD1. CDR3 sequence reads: CASRRDRNLVGTEAFF. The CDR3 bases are TGTGCCAGCAGGAGGGACAGGAACCTGGTTGGTACTGAAGCTTTCTTT.